These T cell receptor beta chains were read from a single sample in a study of regulatory T cells in long-lasting Graves disease. TCRdb reprocessed the multiplex PCR reads via MiXCR and lists one record per CDR3 protein. This repertoire shows some 340,000 distinct CDR3 sequences, roughly 12% found once; its top ten account for 18%. The same sample was also used in a study of T cells in Graves' hyperthyroidism and ophthalmopathy.

Sequenced here: peripheral blood mononuclear cells (PBMCs), sampled at new diagnosis, from a patient treated with antithyroid drugs. These receptors were collected from a woman aged 18-35 years with Graves disease. Each CDR3 is given with its conserved first and last residue. A D gene is named only where the DNA matches it firmly. Not every row has a clone size; where given, it reads once, few, many or a size class.

cdr3_nt cdr3_aa j_call v_call clone_size d_call
TGTGCCAGCAGCCCCACAGCGGGGGCCCAAGAGACCCAGTACTTC CASSPTAGAQETQYF TRBJ2-5 TRBV6-1 NA TRBD2
TGTGCCATCAGCCCCGGGCAGCCCAGCTCTGGAAACACCATATATTTT CAISPGQPSSGNTIYF TRBJ1-3 TRBV10-3 many NA
TGTGCCAGCAGCTTAGGCAGGGGGTGGTACTCCTATAATTCACCCCTCCACTTT CASSLGRGWYSYNSPLHF TRBJ1-6 TRBV7-2 few TRBD1
TGTGCCTGGAGTAGACGGAGACTCACCGGGGAGCTGTTTTTT CAWSRRRLTGELFF TRBJ2-2 TRBV30 many NA
TGCAGTGCTCCCAGGGCGGGAGGGCCGGACGGGGAGCTGTTTTTT CSAPRAGGPDGELFF TRBJ2-2 TRBV20-1 NA TRBD2
TGCGCCAGCAGCTTCCGGACAGGGGGGTCTGGGGCCAACGTCCTGACTTTC CASSFRTGGSGANVLTF TRBJ2-6 TRBV5-1 few TRBD1
TGCAGTGCTAGGATAGCGGCGGGAGGGGGCGAGCAGTACTTC CSARIAAGGGEQYF TRBJ2-7 TRBV20-1 many TRBD2
TGTGCCACCAGTGAGCCGGCTTCTGAAAAACTGTTTTTT CATSEPASEKLFF TRBJ1-4 TRBV24-1 many NA
TGTGCCAGCAGTTTAGAGGGGGCTCCCTACGAGCAGTACTTC CASSLEGAPYEQYF TRBJ2-7 TRBV28 NA TRBD1
TGTGCCAGCAGGGCACGGACAGGCCTAATGGAGACGCAGTATTTT CASRARTGLMETQYF TRBJ2-3 TRBV27 many TRBD1
TGTGCCAGTAGAAGAACAAACAGGGGGCCTTCACCCCTCCACTTT CASRRTNRGPSPLHF TRBJ1-6 TRBV19 few TRBD1
TGCAGTGCTAGTAGGGGTATTGGCACAGATACGCAGTATTTT CSASRGIGTDTQYF TRBJ2-3 TRBV20-1 NA NA
TGTGCCAGCCGGACGGATGAGGGTGATAGAGGCTACACCTTC CASRTDEGDRGYTF TRBJ1-2 TRBV2 many NA
TGTGCCAGCAGCGTCAGAGGGGGCTACGGCACAGATACGCAGTATTTT CASSVRGGYGTDTQYF TRBJ2-3 TRBV9 many TRBD1
TGTGCCAGCACCCAGAGGGGAAGTGAAAAACTGTTTTTT CASTQRGSEKLFF TRBJ1-4 TRBV6-1 many NA
TGTGCCATCAGTGAACGAGGGTGGCGGGAGACCCAGTACTTC CAISERGWRETQYF TRBJ2-5 TRBV10-3 many NA
TGTGCCACCAGTGACCGACAATTGGATGAGCAGTTCTTC CATSDRQLDEQFF TRBJ2-1 TRBV24-1 NA NA
TGTGCCAACGAGCTTGGGGCTGAAGCTTTCTTT CANELGAEAFF TRBJ1-1 TRBV2 many NA
TGTGCCAGCAGTTACTCGGCGACGGCGTATGGCTACACCTTC CASSYSATAYGYTF TRBJ1-2 TRBV6-6 many NA
TGCAGTGCTGGATCCTGGACTAGCGGGAGTTACGAGCAGTACTTC CSAGSWTSGSYEQYF TRBJ2-7 TRBV20-1 NA TRBD2
TGTGCCAGCAGCTTAGATTTGAGGGCCGGGCGTAACACCGGGGAGCTGTTTTTT CASSLDLRAGRNTGELFF TRBJ2-2 TRBV7-6 many NA
TGTGCCAGCAGCGTCGGGACTAGCGGGCGACCTCACCAAGAGACCCAGTACTTC CASSVGTSGRPHQETQYF TRBJ2-5 TRBV9 few TRBD2
TGTGCCAGCAGTTACTCGGGAGGGGCCTTTTCACCCCTCCACTTT CASSYSGGAFSPLHF TRBJ1-6 TRBV6-4 NA NA
TGTGCCAGCAGCCAAACCGGGACAGGGGGCTCTGGGGCCAACGTCCTGACTTTC CASSQTGTGGSGANVLTF TRBJ2-6 TRBV11-2 NA TRBD1
TGTGCCACCAGTCCCGGGACAGGGAACACTGAAGCTTTCTTT CATSPGTGNTEAFF TRBJ1-1 TRBV10-3 many TRBD1
TGCAGCGTTGGCATAACTCAGAACACTGAAGCTTTCTTT CSVGITQNTEAFF TRBJ1-1 TRBV29-1 NA NA
TGTGCCAGCAGCCAAGATCACGTCGGCAATGAGCAGTTCTTC CASSQDHVGNEQFF TRBJ2-1 TRBV4-2 few NA
TGCGCCAGCAGCCAAGATAGCAGGGGGGGTGGGACCCAGTACTTC CASSQDSRGGGTQYF TRBJ2-5 TRBV4-1 few NA
TGTGCCAGCAGTTCCTCATCGACATTAGCCAAAAACATTCAGTACTTC CASSSSSTLAKNIQYF TRBJ2-4 TRBV6-2/TRBV6-3 many NA
TGTGCCACCAGCAGAGATCGAGACTTCACAGATACGCAGTATTTT CATSRDRDFTDTQYF TRBJ2-3 TRBV15 NA NA
TGTGCCAGCAGCTTAGTTGGAGGGGAGGGCTCACCCCTCCACTTT CASSLVGGEGSPLHF TRBJ1-6 TRBV11-1 few NA
TGTGCCAGCAGTTTCGGGTTTTCACAGCCCCAGCATTTT CASSFGFSQPQHF TRBJ1-5 TRBV12-3/TRBV12-4 many NA
TGTGCCAGTACCCTGACGGAGGTCTATGGCTACACCTTC CASTLTEVYGYTF TRBJ1-2 TRBV6-1 many NA
TGTGCCAGCAGCTTAAGTCGGGGGCAACAAGAGACCCAGTACTTC CASSLSRGQQETQYF TRBJ2-5 TRBV12-3/TRBV12-4 many NA
TGCAGTGCTAGCGACCGGGACACAGCCTACGAGCAGTACTTC CSASDRDTAYEQYF TRBJ2-7 TRBV20-1 many NA
TGTGCCATCAGTGAGTCTACCCGGGACAGCAATAACTATGGCTACACCTTC CAISESTRDSNNYGYTF TRBJ1-2 TRBV10-3 many TRBD1
TGTGCCAGCAACACTAGGGGGGGTGAAGAGACCCAGTACTTC CASNTRGGEETQYF TRBJ2-5 TRBV12-3/TRBV12-4 many NA
TGTGCCAGCAGCCAATTACGCTTTAGGACAGGGGGTAAAATGAACACTGAAGCTTTCTTT CASSQLRFRTGGKMNTEAFF TRBJ1-1 TRBV14 NA TRBD1
TGTGCCAGCAGTGACGTCCTCAGGGAGAACACTGAAGCTTTCTTT CASSDVLRENTEAFF TRBJ1-1 TRBV2 many NA
TGCAGTGCCGCGTGGATGGGAGGGCAGTACTTC CSAAWMGGQYF TRBJ2-7 TRBV20-1 many NA
TGTGCCAGCAGCTTAGCACGGCTAGCGGCCTACAATGAGCAGTTCTTC CASSLARLAAYNEQFF TRBJ2-1 TRBV7-9 many TRBD2
TGTGCCAGCAGGTTGAGTGGGCGGGAGGCCTACAATGAGCAGTTCTTC CASRLSGREAYNEQFF TRBJ2-1 TRBV11-2 many TRBD2
TGCAGTGCTAGTCGAACAGGGTTCCAAGAGACCCAGTACTTC CSASRTGFQETQYF TRBJ2-5 TRBV20-1 NA NA
TGCAGTGCTAGAGGTATTTTCTTGGCGGGCCTCCCTGGGAATGAGCAGTTCTTC CSARGIFLAGLPGNEQFF TRBJ2-1 TRBV20-1 many NA
TGTGCCAGCAGTTACCTAGCGGGAGACACCGGGGAGCTGTTTTTT CASSYLAGDTGELFF TRBJ2-2 TRBV6-2/TRBV6-3 few TRBD2
TGTGCCATGGCTAGCGGGAGACTCTTGGGATCCTACGAGCAGTACTTC CAMASGRLLGSYEQYF TRBJ2-7 TRBV10-3 many TRBD2
TGTGCCTCCAGGAAGCGGGGGGGCGCAGATACGCAGTATTTT CASRKRGGADTQYF TRBJ2-3 TRBV2 few TRBD2
TGTGCCAGCAGCTCTGGACAGGGGAATGAAAAACTGTTTTTT CASSSGQGNEKLFF TRBJ1-4 TRBV7-2 many TRBD1
TGTGCCACCAGTAGAACAGGGGCCCCGCCAGATACGCAGTATTTT CATSRTGAPPDTQYF TRBJ2-3 TRBV24-1 NA TRBD1
TGCAGCGTTTCCGGATTTAGCTCCTACGAGCAGTACTTC CSVSGFSSYEQYF TRBJ2-7 TRBV29-1 few NA
TGCAGTGCTCAGTGGGACAGTAGCGACACTGAAGCTTTCTTT CSAQWDSSDTEAFF TRBJ1-1 TRBV20-1 NA TRBD1
TGTGCCAGCAGCTTTACTAGCGGGAACATCAACGCCCCTCGCGAGCAGTACTTC CASSFTSGNINAPREQYF TRBJ2-7 TRBV9 NA TRBD2